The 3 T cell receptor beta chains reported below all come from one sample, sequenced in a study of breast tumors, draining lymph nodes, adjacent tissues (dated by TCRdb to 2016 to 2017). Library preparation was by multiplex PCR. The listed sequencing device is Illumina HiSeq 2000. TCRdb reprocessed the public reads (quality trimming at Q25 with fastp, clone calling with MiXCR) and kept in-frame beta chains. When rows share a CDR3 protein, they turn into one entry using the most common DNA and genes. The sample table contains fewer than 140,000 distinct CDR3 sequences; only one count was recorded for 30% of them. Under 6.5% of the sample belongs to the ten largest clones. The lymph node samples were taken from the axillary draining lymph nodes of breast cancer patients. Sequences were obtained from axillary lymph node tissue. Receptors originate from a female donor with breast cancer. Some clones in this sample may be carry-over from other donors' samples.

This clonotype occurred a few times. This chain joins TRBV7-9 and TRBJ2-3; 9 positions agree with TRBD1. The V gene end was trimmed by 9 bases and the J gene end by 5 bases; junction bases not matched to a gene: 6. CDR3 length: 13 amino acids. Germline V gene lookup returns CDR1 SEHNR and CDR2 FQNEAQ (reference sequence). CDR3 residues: CASDGQGRDTQYF. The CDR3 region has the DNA TGTGCCAGTGACGGACAGGGGAGAGATACGCAGTATTTT.

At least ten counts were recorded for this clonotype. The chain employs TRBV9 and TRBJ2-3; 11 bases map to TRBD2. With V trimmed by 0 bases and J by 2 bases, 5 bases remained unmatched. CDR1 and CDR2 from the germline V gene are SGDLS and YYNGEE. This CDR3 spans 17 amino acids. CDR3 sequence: CASSVAASGGFTDTQYF. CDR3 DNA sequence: TGTGCCAGCAGCGTAGCGGCTAGCGGGGGGTTCACAGATACGCAGTATTTT.

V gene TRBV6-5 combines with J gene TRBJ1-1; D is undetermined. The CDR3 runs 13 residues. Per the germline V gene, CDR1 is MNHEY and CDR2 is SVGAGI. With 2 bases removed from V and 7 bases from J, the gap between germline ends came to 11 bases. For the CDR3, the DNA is TGTGCCAGCAGTTACCACGAGGGTGGTGAAGCTTTCTTT. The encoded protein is CASSYHEGGEAFF.